The clone carrying this T cell receptor (beta chain) was found a few times. Per the germline V gene, CDR1 is SGDLS and CDR2 is YYNGEE. This CDR3 is built from 15 residues. Trimming removed 5 bases from V and 1 base from J; junction bases left unmatched: 7. This entry comes from a study of T cells in Graves' hyperthyroidism and ophthalmopathy. The investigators amplified TCR beta CDR3 regions from RNA transcripts. The HTBI primer set drove a first-round RT-PCR of the TCR CDR3. Each CDR3 protein gets one entry after TCRdb re-called the multiplex PCR reads with MiXCR. The sample carries 190,000 or so distinct CDR3 sequences, around 19% recorded once.

Specimen: blood. The chain links TRBV9 to TRBJ2-7; 9 bases are shared with TRBD2. This receptor was identified in a man in his forties with Graves' hyperthyroidism. In DNA form, the CDR3 reads TGTGCCAGCAGTTCTCTAGCGGGGTTTTCCTACGAGCAGTACTTC. It encodes CASSSLAGFSYEQYF.